This T cell receptor (beta chain) is drawn from a study of cytomegalovirus exposure and HLA in healthy donors. Findings and limits, study-wide: Investigators reported under 200 TCR beta chains as tied to cytomegalovirus. Presence/absence analysis assumed near-uniform sequencing depth across donors. Versus the approximately 720-donor mean, an Asian-associated ancestry cluster reportedly showed fewer N-insertions in a later analysis.

The V and J ends lost 3 bases and 7 bases, in that order; junction bases with no gene match: 7. This CDR3 region has 14 residues. Per germline, CDR1 SGDLS and CDR2 YYNGEE. PCR amplification relied on 60 Vbeta primers (plus 13 Jbeta primers). Per the authors' pipeline: Later, an analysis found 75 million to 100 million unique TCR beta chains, and roughly 9.9 million of these were shared. This table comes from immunoSEQ multiplex PCR, and its TCRdb copy is limited to in-frame clones, with some not included. V and J calls plus clone size are reproduced from that table; the DNA served to infer D and trimming. The table records about 160,000 clones, around four fifths of them present only once. In the case of this clone: Its antigen is unknown.

The chain links TRBV9 to TRBJ2-1, with 7 bases fitting TRBD1. Sequenced sample: PBMCs. The origin of this receptor is a young man in good health and CMV-seropositive. Here the CDR3 reads CASSAFTGANEQFF. The CDR3 coding sequence is TGTGCCAGCAGCGCGTTCACAGGGGCGAATGAGCAGTTCTTC.